This T cell receptor beta chain came from a study of shared clonotypes between healthy human individuals. Using immunoSEQ multiplex PCR, the repertoire was profiled, and TCRdb retains in-frame clones only, with some absent. The table shows about 490,000 clones, with 79% occurring only once. This CDR3 spans 13 amino acids. Trimming cost V 4 bases and J 3 bases, with 9 bases left between them. Germline V gene sequence: CDR1 KGHSH, CDR2 LQKENI. The sample taken for sequencing was PBMCs. This clonotype originated in a woman aged 40 to 50 in good health. Some clones in this sample may be carry-over from other donors' samples. The chain combines TRBV18 with TRBJ2-5; D not resolved. The CDR3: CASSQGTKETQYF. The CDR3 bases are TGTGCCAGCTCACAGGGCACAAAAGAGACCCAGTACTTC. The variable domain in full, with the rest retrieved from reference TRBV18 and TRBJ2-5, is NAGVMQNPRHLVRRRGQEARLRCSPMKGHSHVYWYRQLPEEGLKFMVYLQKENIIDESGMPKERFSAEFPKEGPSILRIQQVVRGDSAAYFCASSQGTKETQYFGPGTRLLVL.